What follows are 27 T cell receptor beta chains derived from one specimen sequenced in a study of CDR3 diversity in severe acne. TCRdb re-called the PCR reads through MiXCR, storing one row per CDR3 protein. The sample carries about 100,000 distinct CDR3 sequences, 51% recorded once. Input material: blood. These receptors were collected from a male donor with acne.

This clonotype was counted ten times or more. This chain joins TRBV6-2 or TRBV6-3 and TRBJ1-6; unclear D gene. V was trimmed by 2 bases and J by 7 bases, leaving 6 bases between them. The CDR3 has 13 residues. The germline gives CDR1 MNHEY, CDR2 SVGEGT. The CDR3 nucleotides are TGTGCCAGCAGTTACCTTAAGAATTCACCCCTCCACTTT. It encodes CASSYLKNSPLHF.

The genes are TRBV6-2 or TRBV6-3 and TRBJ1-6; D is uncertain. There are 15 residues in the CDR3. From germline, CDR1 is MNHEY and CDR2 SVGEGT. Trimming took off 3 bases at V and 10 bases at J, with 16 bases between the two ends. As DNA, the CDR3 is TGTGCCAGCAGTTATTCTCCGGGATTCAGCTCACCCCTCCACTTT. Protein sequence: CASSYSPGFSSPLHF.

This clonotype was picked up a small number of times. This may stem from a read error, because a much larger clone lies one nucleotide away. CDR3 in DNA: TGCAGTGCTCCGACTAGCGGCCCCTACAATGAGCAGTTCTTC. Its protein product is CSAPTSGPYNEQFF. The rearrangement uses TRBV20-1 and TRBJ2-1; 9 bases line up with TRBD2. CDR1 and CDR2 from the germline V gene are DFQATT and SNEGSKA (reference sequence). With 5 bases clipped from V and 2 bases from J, the junction kept 4 bases outside the gene matches. CDR3 length: 14 amino acids.

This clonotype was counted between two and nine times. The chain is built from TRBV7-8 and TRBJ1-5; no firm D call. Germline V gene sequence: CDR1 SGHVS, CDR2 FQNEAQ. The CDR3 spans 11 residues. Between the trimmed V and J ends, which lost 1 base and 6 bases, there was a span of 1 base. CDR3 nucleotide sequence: TGTGCCAGCAGCTTAGTTCAGCCCCAGCATTTT. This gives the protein CASSLVQPQHF.

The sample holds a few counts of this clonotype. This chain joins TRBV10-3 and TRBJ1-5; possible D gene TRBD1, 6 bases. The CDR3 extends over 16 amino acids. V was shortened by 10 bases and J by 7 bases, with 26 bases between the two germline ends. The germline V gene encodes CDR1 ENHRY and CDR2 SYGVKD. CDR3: CASSRRGQGPGQPQHF. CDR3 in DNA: TGTGCCAGCAGCCGCCGAGGTCAGGGGCCGGGGCAGCCCCAGCATTTT.

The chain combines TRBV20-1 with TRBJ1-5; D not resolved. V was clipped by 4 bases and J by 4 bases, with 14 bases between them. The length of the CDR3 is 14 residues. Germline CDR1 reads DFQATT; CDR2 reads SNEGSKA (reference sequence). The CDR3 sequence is CSANRGVPNQPQHF. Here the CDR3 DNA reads TGCAGTGCTAATCGTGGGGTCCCAAATCAGCCCCAGCATTTT.

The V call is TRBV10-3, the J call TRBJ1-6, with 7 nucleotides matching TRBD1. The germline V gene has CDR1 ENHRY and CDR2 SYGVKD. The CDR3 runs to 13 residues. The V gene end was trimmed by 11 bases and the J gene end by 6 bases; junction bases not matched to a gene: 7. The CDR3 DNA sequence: TGTGCCTCGGGGGGGACAGCTAATTCACCCCTCCACTTT. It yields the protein CASGGTANSPLHF.

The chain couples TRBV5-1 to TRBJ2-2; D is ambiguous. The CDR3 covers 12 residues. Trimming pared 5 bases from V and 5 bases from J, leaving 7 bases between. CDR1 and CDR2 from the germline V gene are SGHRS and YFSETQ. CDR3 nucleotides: TGCGCCAGCAGAGAACAGACCGGGGAGCTGTTTTTT. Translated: CASREQTGELFF.

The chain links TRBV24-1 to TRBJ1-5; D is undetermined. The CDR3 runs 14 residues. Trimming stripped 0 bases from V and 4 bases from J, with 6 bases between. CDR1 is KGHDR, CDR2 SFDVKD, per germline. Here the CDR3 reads CATSDLGGNQPQHF. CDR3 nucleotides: TGTGCCACCAGTGATTTGGGAGGGAATCAGCCCCAGCATTTT.

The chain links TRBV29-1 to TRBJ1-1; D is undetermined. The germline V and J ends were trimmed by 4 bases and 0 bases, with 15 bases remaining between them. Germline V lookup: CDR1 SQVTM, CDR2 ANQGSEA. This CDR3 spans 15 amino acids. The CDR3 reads CSVGRDNFMNTEAFF. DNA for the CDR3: TGCAGCGTTGGGCGAGACAATTTCATGAACACTGAAGCTTTCTTT.

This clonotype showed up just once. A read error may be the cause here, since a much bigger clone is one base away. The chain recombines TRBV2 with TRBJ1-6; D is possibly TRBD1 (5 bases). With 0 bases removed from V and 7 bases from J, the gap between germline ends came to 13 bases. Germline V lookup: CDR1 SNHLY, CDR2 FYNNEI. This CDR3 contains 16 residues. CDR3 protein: CASSEARGGGNSPLHF. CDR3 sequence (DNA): TGTGCCAGCAGTGAAGCGCGGGGGGGAGGAAATTCACCCCTCCACTTT.

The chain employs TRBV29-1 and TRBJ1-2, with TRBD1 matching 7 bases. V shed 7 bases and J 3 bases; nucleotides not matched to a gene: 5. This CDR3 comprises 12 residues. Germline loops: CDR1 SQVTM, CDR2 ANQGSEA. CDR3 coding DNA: TGCAGCGCCGCTGGACAGGACTATGGCTACACCTTC. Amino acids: CSAAGQDYGYTF.

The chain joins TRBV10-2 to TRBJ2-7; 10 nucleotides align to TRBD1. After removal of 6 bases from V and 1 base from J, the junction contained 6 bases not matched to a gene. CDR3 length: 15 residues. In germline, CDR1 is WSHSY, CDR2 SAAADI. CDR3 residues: CASSYDRGQSYEQYF. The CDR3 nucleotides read TGCGCCAGCAGCTACGACAGGGGGCAATCCTACGAGCAGTACTTC.

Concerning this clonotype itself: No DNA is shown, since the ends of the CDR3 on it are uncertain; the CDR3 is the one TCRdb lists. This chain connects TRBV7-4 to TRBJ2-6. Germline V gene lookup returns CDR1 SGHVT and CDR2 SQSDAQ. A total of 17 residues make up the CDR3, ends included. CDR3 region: CASSNLRSGRIWLHLRF.

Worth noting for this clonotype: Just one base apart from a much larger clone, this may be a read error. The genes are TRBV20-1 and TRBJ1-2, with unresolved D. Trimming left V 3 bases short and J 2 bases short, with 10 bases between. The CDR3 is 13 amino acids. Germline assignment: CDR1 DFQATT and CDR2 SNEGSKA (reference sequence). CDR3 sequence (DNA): TGCAGTGCTAGTGGTGGAGGGAACTATGGCTACACCTTC. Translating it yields CSASGGGNYGYTF.

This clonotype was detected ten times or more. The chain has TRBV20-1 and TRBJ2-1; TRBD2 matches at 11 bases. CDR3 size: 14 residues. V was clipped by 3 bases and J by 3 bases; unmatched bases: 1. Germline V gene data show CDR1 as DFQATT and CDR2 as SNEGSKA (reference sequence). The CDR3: CSARGLAVYNEQFF. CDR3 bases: TGCAGTGCTAGGGGACTAGCGGTCTACAATGAGCAGTTCTTC.

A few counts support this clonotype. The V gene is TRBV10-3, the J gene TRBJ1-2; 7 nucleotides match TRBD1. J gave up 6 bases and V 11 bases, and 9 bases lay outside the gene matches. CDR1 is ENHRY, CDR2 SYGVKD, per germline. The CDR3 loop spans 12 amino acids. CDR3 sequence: CAVLDRVNGYTF. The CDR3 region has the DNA TGTGCCGTCCTAGACAGGGTTAATGGCTACACCTTC.

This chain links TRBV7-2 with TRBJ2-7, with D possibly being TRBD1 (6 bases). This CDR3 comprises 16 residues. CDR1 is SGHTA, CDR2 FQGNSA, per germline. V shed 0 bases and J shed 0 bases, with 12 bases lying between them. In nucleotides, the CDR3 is TGTGCCAGCAGCTTAGCTGGACAGAGTAGCTCCTACGAGCAGTACTTC. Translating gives CASSLAGQSSSYEQYF.

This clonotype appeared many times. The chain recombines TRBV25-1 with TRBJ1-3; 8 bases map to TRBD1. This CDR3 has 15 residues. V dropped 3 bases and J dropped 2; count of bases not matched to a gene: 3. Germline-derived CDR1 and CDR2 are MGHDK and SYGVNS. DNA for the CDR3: TGTGCCAGCAGTGATATACAGGGGGCTGGAAACACCATATATTTT. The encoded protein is CASSDIQGAGNTIYF.

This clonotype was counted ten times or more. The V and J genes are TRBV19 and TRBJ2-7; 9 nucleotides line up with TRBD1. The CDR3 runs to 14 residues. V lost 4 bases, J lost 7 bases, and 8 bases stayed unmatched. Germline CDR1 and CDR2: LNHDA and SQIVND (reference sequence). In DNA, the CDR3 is TGTGCCAGTAGTACCTCCGGGACAGGGAATGAGCAGTACTTC. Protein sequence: CASSTSGTGNEQYF.

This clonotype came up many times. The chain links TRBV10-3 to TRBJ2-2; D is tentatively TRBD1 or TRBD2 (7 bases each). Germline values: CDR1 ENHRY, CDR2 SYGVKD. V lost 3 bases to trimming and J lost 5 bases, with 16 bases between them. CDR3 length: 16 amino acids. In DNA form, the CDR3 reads TGTGCCATCAGTGAACTCTCAGGGGGGGGGACCGGGGAGCTGTTTTTT. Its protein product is CAISELSGGGTGELFF.

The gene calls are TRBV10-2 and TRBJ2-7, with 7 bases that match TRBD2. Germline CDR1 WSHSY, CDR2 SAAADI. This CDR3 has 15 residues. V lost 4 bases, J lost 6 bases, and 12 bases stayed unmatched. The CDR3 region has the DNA TGCGCCAGCAGTGCAGCACTAGCGTCGGGGGTCGAGCAGTACTTC. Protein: CASSAALASGVEQYF.

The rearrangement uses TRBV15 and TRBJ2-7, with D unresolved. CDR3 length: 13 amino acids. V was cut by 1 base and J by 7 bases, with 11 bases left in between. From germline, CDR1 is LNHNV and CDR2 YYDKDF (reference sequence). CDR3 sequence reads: CATSRGAPREQYF. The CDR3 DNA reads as TGTGCCACCAGCAGAGGGGCCCCACGGGAGCAGTACTTC. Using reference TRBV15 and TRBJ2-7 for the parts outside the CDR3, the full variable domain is DAMVIQNPRYQVTQFGKPVTLSCSQTLNHNVMYWYQQKSSQAPKLLFHYYDKDFNNEADTPDNFQSRRPNTSFCFLDIRSPGLGDTAMYLCATSRGAPREQYFGPGTRLTVT.

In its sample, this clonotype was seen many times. The CDR3 loop reads CASSEGRLSGNTIYF. Written as DNA, the CDR3 is TGCGCCAGCAGTGAGGGCAGACTCTCTGGAAACACCATATATTTT. The chain couples TRBV10-2 to TRBJ1-3; D gene unclear. Germline V CDR1 and CDR2: WSHSY, SAAADI. The CDR3 runs 15 residues. Trimming pared 2 bases from V and 0 bases from J, leaving 8 bases between.

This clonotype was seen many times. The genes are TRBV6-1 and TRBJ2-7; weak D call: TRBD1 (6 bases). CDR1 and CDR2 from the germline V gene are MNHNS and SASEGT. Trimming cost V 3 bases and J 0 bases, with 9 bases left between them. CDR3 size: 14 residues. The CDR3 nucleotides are TGTGCCAGCAGTGAGTACAGGGACTCCTACGAGCAGTACGTC. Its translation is CASSEYRDSYEQYV.

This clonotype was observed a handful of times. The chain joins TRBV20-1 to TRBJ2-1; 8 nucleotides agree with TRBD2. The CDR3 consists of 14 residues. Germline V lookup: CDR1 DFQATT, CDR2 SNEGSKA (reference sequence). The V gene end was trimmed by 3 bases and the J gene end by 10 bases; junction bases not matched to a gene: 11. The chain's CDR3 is CSARTAGTSGEQFF. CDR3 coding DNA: TGCAGTGCTAGGACCGCCGGGACTAGTGGCGAGCAGTTCTTC.

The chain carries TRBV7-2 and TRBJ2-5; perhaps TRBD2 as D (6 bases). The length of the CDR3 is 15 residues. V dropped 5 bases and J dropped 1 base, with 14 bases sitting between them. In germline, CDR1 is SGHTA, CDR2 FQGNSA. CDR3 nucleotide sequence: TGTGCCAGCAGCCCATCTTTGGGGGGCCAAGAGACCCAGTACTTC. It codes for CASSPSLGGQETQYF.